This T cell receptor beta chain emerged from a study of cytomegalovirus exposure and HLA in healthy donors. Study observations and caveats: In an earlier analysis, most TCR beta V segments were productive about 87% or about 30% of the time. Owing to their indistinguishability, certain V segments, notably TRBV6-2 and TRBV6-3, were excluded.

Primers included in the PCR were 60 Vbeta and 13 Jbeta primers. Here immunoSEQ multiplex PCR was the method, and the copy in TCRdb shows in-frame clones only, minus some. Of around 72,000 clones in the sample, approximately 70% were seen once. This CDR3 has 16 residues. CDR1 is SGHNT and CDR2 is YYREEE in the germline V gene (reference sequence). The V end was cut by 4 bases, the J end by 5 bases, with 21 bases between. As to this clone: Its antigen is unknown.

Material for sequencing was PBMCs. The source is a middle-aged man in good health and CMV-seropositive. This sequence joins TRBV5-4 and TRBJ2-5; D gene uncertain. The chain's CDR3 is CASSPTAGTSGETQYF. Written as DNA, the CDR3 is TGTGCCAGCAGCCCCACCGCCGGAACATCCGGGGAGACCCAGTACTTC. Drawing the rest from reference TRBV5-4 and TRBJ2-5, the complete variable domain is ETGVTQSPTHLIKTRGQQVTLRCSSQSGHNTVSWYQQALGQGPQFIFQYYREEENGRGNFPPRFSGLQFPNYSSELNVNALELDDSALYLCASSPTAGTSGETQYFGPGTRLLVL.